The sequence of this TCR beta chain was determined in a study of shared clonotypes between healthy human individuals. Sequencing used immunoSEQ multiplex PCR; TCRdb keeps in-frame clones, though not all of them. The table records about 2.4 million clones, approximately 94% of them present only once. Germline V gene lookup returns CDR1 MNHEY and CDR2 SMNVEV (reference sequence). The CDR3 contains 17 residues. After removal of 5 bases from V and 2 bases from J, the junction contained 12 bases not matched to a gene. All donors qualified as healthy HIV-negative adults and had experienced no recent acute infections or vaccinations. To note about this clone: Its antigen is undetermined.

Study findings and constraints: As a rule, naive subsets had a larger estimated richness than memory subsets.

The sequence was collected from a young man in good health. Some clones in this sample may be carry-over from other donors' samples. The sequenced material came from naive CD4+ T cells from PBMCs. Subset described: CD45RA+ positively selected. V is TRBV27 and J is TRBJ2-7; TRBD2 agrees at 10 bases. CDR3 amino acids: CASSPTSPLAGTYEQYF. The CDR3 region has the DNA TGTGCCAGCAGTCCTACAAGCCCACTAGCGGGGACCTACGAGCAGTACTTC.